This paragraph covers one T cell receptor (beta chain) sequence. The CDR3 runs 14 residues. CDR1 and CDR2 (germline): SGHNT, YENEEA. Trimming removed 3 bases from V and 0 bases from J, with 8 bases in between. Profiled with immunoSEQ multiplex PCR; TCRdb holds only in-frame clones, not every one. Here the sample spans about 120,000 clones, 88% being singletons. This sample was taken from a study of PD-1 blockade in mismatch repair-deficient tumors. The clonotype was recovered from an adult with mismatch repair-deficient cancer. The J gene is TRBJ2-5, the V gene TRBV11-3; maybe TRBD1 (6 bases). This material consisted of peripheral blood, taken approximately 72 weeks after starting pembrolizumab. The CDR3 DNA reads TGTGCCAGCAGCTTTGGACAGTACCAAGAGACCCAGTACTTC. Amino acid sequence: CASSFGQYQETQYF.